The 4 T cell receptor beta chains below were found in one sample sequenced in a study of CD8 T cells in ankylosing spondylitis (dated by TCRdb to 2015 to 2018). The receptor library was made with 5' RACE. TCRdb shows the sequencer as Illumina HiSeq 2500. TCRdb reprocessing: public reads trimmed at Q25 with fastp, clones called with MiXCR, in-frame beta chains kept. One record per CDR3 amino acid sequence lists the most common genes and DNA. For this sample the table gives over 75,000 distinct CDR3 sequences, of which about 9.1% were detected only once. The top ten constitute about 4.6% of the sample. Sequenced: blood, either unsorted or a sorted T cell fraction (not recorded which). These receptors originate from a male donor with ankylosing spondylitis or in good health (not recorded which).

This clonotype has at least ten counts. The J gene is TRBJ2-1, the V gene TRBV5-1; D ambiguous. Germline CDR1 is SGHRS and CDR2 is YFSETQ. Trimming shortened V by 2 bases and J by 5 bases, and 8 bases separated the two germline ends. CDR3 length: 13 amino acids. In DNA, the CDR3 is TGCGCCAGCAGCTTAAACAGCAACAATGAGCAGTTCTTC. Translated, it gives CASSLNSNNEQFF.

Ten or more counts support this clonotype. The chain is built from TRBV5-1 and TRBJ2-3, with unresolved D. Trimming took 0 bases from V and 7 from J, leaving 12 bases between them. The CDR3 sequence is 14 residues long. Germline values: CDR1 SGHRS, CDR2 YFSETQ. The CDR3: CASSLAQNSYTQYF. In nucleotides, the CDR3 is TGCGCCAGCAGCTTGGCTCAGAATTCTTATACGCAGTATTTT.

Turning to this clonotype: This may come from a read error, since a much larger clone is one base off. J is TRBJ1-1 and V is TRBV9; D gene unclear. The CDR3 runs 14 residues. Germline CDR1 reads SGDLS; CDR2 reads YYNGEE. The CDR3 region is CTSSVTARSTEAFF. CDR3 in DNA: TGTACCAGCAGCGTTACCGCCCGGTCCACTGAAGCTTTCTTT.

In the case of this clonotype: This could be a read error, since a much larger clone is one nucleotide away. The chain recombines TRBV12-3 or TRBV12-4 with TRBJ2-3; D may be TRBD2 (5 bases). The CDR3 consists of 16 residues. The CDR3 region is CTSSLGTGLIADTQYF. CDR3 sequence (DNA): TGTACCAGCAGTTTAGGCACGGGGTTGATAGCAGATACGCAGTATTTT.